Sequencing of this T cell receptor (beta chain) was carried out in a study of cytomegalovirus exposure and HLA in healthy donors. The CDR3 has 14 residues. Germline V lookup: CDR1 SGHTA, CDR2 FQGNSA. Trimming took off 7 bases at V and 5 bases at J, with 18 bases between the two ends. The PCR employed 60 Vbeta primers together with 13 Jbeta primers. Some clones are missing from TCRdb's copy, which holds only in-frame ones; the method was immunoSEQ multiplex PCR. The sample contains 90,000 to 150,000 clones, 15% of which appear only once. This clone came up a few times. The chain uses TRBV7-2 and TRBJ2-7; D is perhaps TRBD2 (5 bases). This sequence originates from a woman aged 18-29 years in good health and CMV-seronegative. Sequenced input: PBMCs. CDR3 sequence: CASTYTAGSHEQYF. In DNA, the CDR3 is TGTGCCAGCACCTATACGGCGGGCAGCCACGAGCAGTACTTC.